This T cell receptor (beta chain) originates from a study of hypomethylating agent response in myelodysplastic syndrome. As to this clone: Its antigen is still unknown.

Overall study results and limits: Whether shared GLIPH2 clusters recognize novel MDS antigens was not confirmed. Analysis covered a small cohort of just 11 patients.

No T-cell subset sorting was done; bone marrow was analyzed in bulk. Two replicates of roughly 200 ng each gave 400 ng DNA per sample, survey resolution. Clones were sequenced by immunoSEQ multiplex PCR, and TCRdb holds only the in-frame ones, with some missing. The sample carries thousands of clones, approximately 82% recorded once. Unmatched junction bases numbered 5, after V lost 5 bases and J lost 0 bases. Germline V gene lookup returns CDR1 SGHVS and CDR2 FNYEAQ. The CDR3 extends over 16 amino acids. The chain is built from TRBV7-6 and TRBJ2-1, with 9 bases matching TRBD2. The TCR was taken from a human donor with myelodysplastic syndrome. The specimen comprised bone marrow, sampled before or after starting hypomethylating agent treatment for myelodysplastic syndrome (not recorded which). The CDR3 is CASSPERGVSYNEQFF. For the CDR3, the DNA is TGTGCCAGCAGCCCCGAGCGGGGGGTCTCCTACAATGAGCAGTTCTTC.